Presented here are 16 T cell receptor beta chains from one specimen sequenced in a study of shared clonotypes between healthy human individuals. TCRdb's copy holds only in-frame clones and misses some; the assay was immunoSEQ multiplex PCR. The profile shows some 480,000 clones, 70% to 85% of them singletons. The sequenced material came from PBMCs. All receptors come from a woman in her thirties or forties in good health. Some clones in this sample may be carry-over from other donors' samples.

The V and J genes are TRBV6-1 and TRBJ2-7; D may correspond to TRBD1 or TRBD2 (5 bases each). In germline, CDR1 is MNHNS, CDR2 SASEGT. The length of the CDR3 is 12 residues. V was shortened by 3 bases and J by 3 bases, with 6 bases between the two germline ends. The CDR3 nucleotides are TGTGCCAGCAGTGAGGGGGTCTACGAGCAGTACTTC. It specifies CASSEGVYEQYF.

The rearrangement links TRBV2 to TRBJ2-3; 7 positions agree with TRBD2. CDR3 length: 14 amino acids. Germline values: CDR1 SNHLY, CDR2 FYNNEI. Unmatched junction bases numbered 10, after V lost 9 bases and J lost 4 bases. The CDR3 DNA reads TGTGCCAGGTCGACTAGCCTTAAATCAGATACGCAGTATTTT. Translating gives CARSTSLKSDTQYF.

The V and J genes are TRBV9 and TRBJ1-5, with 8 nucleotides matching TRBD1. Trimming removed 3 bases from V and 7 bases from J; junction bases left unmatched: 6. This CDR3 is built from 14 residues. CDR1 and CDR2 from the germline V gene are SGDLS and YYNGEE. The DNA of the CDR3 is TGTGCCAGCAGCGCCCAGGGGGCGAGCCAGCCCCAGCATTTT. Amino acids: CASSAQGASQPQHF.

The V gene is TRBV28, the J gene TRBJ2-7; D may be TRBD1 or TRBD2 (5 bases each). Deletions cut 7 bases from V and 2 bases from J, with 18 bases between. This CDR3 comprises 15 residues. Germline CDR1 and CDR2: MDHEN and SYDVKM. CDR3 in amino acids: CASTWGITGTYEQYF. CDR3 DNA: TGTGCCAGCACCTGGGGGATAACCGGAACCTACGAGCAGTACTTC.

Concerning this clone itself: A much more abundant neighbour one base away suggests this may be a read error. This sample also contains other DNA sequences that code for the same CDR3. The rearrangement joins TRBV30 to TRBJ1-6; weak D call: TRBD1 (6 bases). Trimming took off 1 base at V and 7 bases at J, with 23 bases between the two ends. CDR1 is GTSNPN and CDR2 is SVGIG in the germline V gene (reference sequence). The CDR3 length is 18 residues. The CDR3, as DNA: TGTGCCTGGAGTGGCAGTCGTACAGGGCTGTCTGGAAATTCACCCCTCCACTTT. It yields the protein CAWSGSRTGLSGNSPLHF.

The chain is built from TRBV2 and TRBJ2-2; D perhaps matches TRBD1 (6 bases). Germline lookup yields CDR1 SNHLY and CDR2 FYNNEI. V lost 2 bases to trimming and J lost 2 bases, with 12 bases between them. The CDR3 totals 16 residues. CDR3 amino acids: CASSESATGNTGELFF. The CDR3 nucleotides are TGTGCCAGCAGTGAATCGGCGACAGGAAACACCGGGGAGCTGTTTTTT.

The chain carries TRBV7-8 and TRBJ2-2; the match to TRBD2 covers 11 bases. The V gene end was trimmed by 5 bases and the J gene end by 3 bases; junction bases not matched to a gene: 5. The germline gives CDR1 SGHVS, CDR2 FQNEAQ. The CDR3 consists of 16 residues. The CDR3 sequence is CASSHLSGRDTGELFF. The DNA for the CDR3 is TGTGCCAGCAGCCACCTTAGCGGGAGGGACACCGGGGAGCTGTTTTTT.

This clone was picked up a small number of times. The chain has TRBV10-2 and TRBJ2-7; 12 bases are shared with TRBD2. Trimming at V came to 5 bases and at J to 5 bases, leaving 10 bases not matched to a gene. CDR1 WSHSY and CDR2 SAAADI come from the germline V gene. The length of the CDR3 is 16 residues. For the CDR3, the DNA is TGCGCCAGCAGTTCTAGCGGGAGGGCCGGTGCGAACGAGCAGTACTTC. It codes for CASSSSGRAGANEQYF.

V gene TRBV27 combines with J gene TRBJ2-1, with 13 bases aligning to TRBD2. This CDR3 is built from 21 residues. The J segment lost 9 bases and the V segment lost 3 bases, leaving 23 bases of the junction unmatched. Germline V CDR1 and CDR2: MNHEY, SMNVEV (reference sequence). In DNA form, the CDR3 reads TGTGCCAGCAGTTTTTACCCCGGACTAGCGGGAGACCCCCGGAAGGCGCGTGAGCAGTTCTTC. Translated, it gives CASSFYPGLAGDPRKAREQFF.

The chain combines TRBV28 with TRBJ1-1; a possible D gene is TRBD1 (5 bases). CDR1 and CDR2 from the germline V gene are MDHEN and SYDVKM. This CDR3 region has 16 residues. V lost 4 bases and J 1 base, leaving 16 bases between the germline ends. The chain's CDR3 is CASSSEPGRKNTEAFF. CDR3 nucleotide sequence: TGTGCCAGCAGTTCCGAACCGGGACGGAAGAACACTGAAGCTTTCTTT.

In its sample, this clone was seen a few times. The rearrangement links TRBV28 to TRBJ1-4, with D uncertain. With 2 bases removed from V and 8 bases from J, the gap between germline ends came to 6 bases. CDR3 length: 12 amino acids. Germline CDR1 MDHEN, CDR2 SYDVKM. The chain's CDR3 is CASSLPREKLFF. For the CDR3, the DNA is TGTGCCAGCAGTTTACCCCGGGAAAAACTGTTTTTT.

The chain couples TRBV6-1 to TRBJ1-2; the D gene is possibly TRBD1 (5 bases). This CDR3 is built from 16 residues. Between the trimmed V and J ends, which lost 2 bases and 1 base, there was a span of 14 bases. Germline V gene sequence: CDR1 MNHNS, CDR2 SASEGT. The CDR3 is CASSEFRTYRNYGYTF. The CDR3 DNA reads as TGTGCCAGCAGTGAATTTCGGACATACCGTAACTATGGCTACACCTTC.

This clone was seen ten or more times. V and J are TRBV11-2 and TRBJ2-3; 7 bases match TRBD1. This CDR3 contains 15 residues. The V and J ends lost 0 bases and 6 bases, in that order; junction bases with no gene match: 6. Germline CDR1 is SGHAT and CDR2 is FQNNGV. The CDR3 protein is CASSLDSGGGDTQYF. CDR3 DNA: TGTGCCAGCAGCTTAGACTCAGGGGGTGGGGATACGCAGTATTTT.

As DNA, the CDR3 is TGTGCCTGGAGTGTAGTGACTTATAATTCACCCCTCCACTTT. Translated: CAWSVVTYNSPLHF. V and J are TRBV30 and TRBJ1-6; D ambiguous. Germline assignment: CDR1 GTSNPN and CDR2 SVGIG (reference sequence). The CDR3 spans 14 residues. V dropped 0 bases and J dropped 4 bases, with 7 bases sitting between them. Full variable domain (remainder filled in from reference TRBV30 and TRBJ1-6): SQTIHQWPATLVQPVGSPLSLECTVEGTSNPNLYWYRQAAGRGLQLLFYSVGIGQISSEVPQNLSASRPQDRQFILSSKKLLLSDSGFYLCAWSVVTYNSPLHFGNGTRLTVT.

This clone has at least ten counts. V is TRBV4-1 and J is TRBJ1-1, with D possibly being TRBD1 (5 bases). Trimming pared 4 bases from V and 2 bases from J, leaving 17 bases between. CDR1 MGHRA and CDR2 YSYEKL come from the germline V gene. The CDR3 runs to 16 residues. The CDR3 sequence: CASSPLGQGGNTEAFF. The CDR3 region has the DNA TGCGCCAGCAGCCCCTTAGGGCAGGGAGGTAACACTGAAGCTTTCTTT.

The rearrangement links TRBV11-1 to TRBJ2-7; TRBD2 agrees at 7 bases. V lost 2 bases, J lost 5 bases, and 0 bases stayed unmatched. The germline gives CDR1 SGHAT, CDR2 FQDESV (reference sequence). This CDR3 region has 12 residues. CDR3 protein: CASSLRGDEQYF. The CDR3 DNA reads TGTGCCAGCAGCTTACGGGGGGACGAGCAGTACTTC.